Listed below are T cell receptor beta chains from one sample, sequenced in a study of blood T cell repertoires in COVID-19. The table came from immunoSEQ multiplex PCR; TCRdb's copy has only in-frame clones and leaves some out. The sample comprises about 150,000 clones, around 80% of which are singletons, and approximately 8% rests with the top ten. Material for sequencing was PBMCs or T cells enriched from blood (not recorded which). These receptors were obtained from a woman aged 50 to 65 who had recovered from COVID-19. Both conserved end residues are part of each CDR3. The order of the fields is V gene, D gene, clone size, J gene, CDR3 DNA, CDR3 protein. The D gene is left open where the match is weak. Clone size is not always given. Where it is, it says once, few, many or a class for expanded clones.

TRBV7-2	TRBD2	.	TRBJ2-1	TGTGCCAGCAGCACGGGACTAGCGGGGAGAAATGAGCAGTTCTTC	CASSTGLAGRNEQFF
TRBV7-3	TRBD1	.	TRBJ2-3	TGTGCCAGCAGCGCGACAGGGGCTGCGACAGATACGCAGTATTTT	CASSATGAATDTQYF
TRBV4-3	TRBD1	few	TRBJ1-6	TGCGCCAGCAGCCAAGATGCAGGGGGCGCGGGTAATTCACCCCTCCACTTT	CASSQDAGGAGNSPLHF
TRBV4-3	TRBD2	.	TRBJ2-1	TGCGCCAGCAGCCAAGGCCTCACTAGCGGGGGGTACAATGAGCAGTTCTTC	CASSQGLTSGGYNEQFF
TRBV5-8	.	.	TRBJ1-5	TGTGCCAGCAGTCTAACAGGCGACAGAAGCAATCAGCCCCAGCATTTT	CASSLTGDRSNQPQHF
TRBV27	TRBD1	medium-sized	TRBJ2-7	TGTGCCAGCCGAGAGACAGGGGTGTACGAGCAGTACTTC	CASRETGVYEQYF
TRBV11-3	.	.	TRBJ2-1	TGTGCCAGCAGCTTAGTCGCGGGAAGCCATGGTGAGCAGTTCTTC	CASSLVAGSHGEQFF
TRBV29-1	TRBD2	.	TRBJ2-3	TGCAGCGTTTTCCCCGGACTAGCGGCTAGCACAGATACGCAGTATTTT	CSVFPGLAASTDTQYF
TRBV2	.	few	TRBJ1-5	TGTGCCAGCAACGGGGGAGGCGGCAATCAGCCCCAGCATTTT	CASNGGGGNQPQHF
TRBV5-1	.	.	TRBJ1-2	TGCGCCAGCAGCTTTCAGGCTGTTTCTAACTATGGCTACACCTTC	CASSFQAVSNYGYTF
TRBV3-1/TRBV3-2	.	.	TRBJ1-4	TGTGCCAGCAGCCATGGGGCGAAGGAAAAACTGTTTTTT	CASSHGAKEKLFF
TRBV5-1	.	.	TRBJ1-1	TGCGCCAGCAGCTTGGGTGGACTAATGGCTGAAGCTTTCTTT	CASSLGGLMAEAFF
TRBV5-4	.	.	TRBJ1-2	TGTGCCAGCAGCTTGGCGGGGGGCCAGACCTATGGCTACACCTTC	CASSLAGGQTYGYTF
TRBV3-1/TRBV3-2	TRBD2	.	TRBJ2-3	TGTGCCAGCAGCCGTCCTAGCGGGGGGGGGACGCAGTATTTT	CASSRPSGGGTQYF
TRBV5-1	.	.	TRBJ2-5	TGCGCCAGTTACAGGATCCAAGAGACCCAGTACTTC	CASYRIQETQYF
TRBV9	TRBD2	.	TRBJ2-4	TGTGCCAGCAGCCCCCGGACTAGCGGGGGGGATCTAGCCAAAAACATTCAGTACTTC	CASSPRTSGGDLAKNIQYF
TRBV7-2	.	.	TRBJ1-6	TGTGCCAGCAGCTTACAGGTTGGGAATTCACCCCTCCACTTT	CASSLQVGNSPLHF
TRBV4-2	TRBD2	.	TRBJ2-6	TGTGCCAGCAGCCAAAGCGGGGCTGGGGCCAACGTCCTGACTTTC	CASSQSGAGANVLTF
TRBV7-2	.	.	TRBJ1-1	TGTGCCAGCAGCTTAATGAGGAACACTGAAGCTTTCTTT	CASSLMRNTEAFF
TRBV7-2	TRBD2	.	TRBJ2-3	TGTGCCAGCAGCTTAGTGGGGTCTAGCGGGTACCACGGCACAGATACGCAGTATTTT	CASSLVGSSGYHGTDTQYF
TRBV4-3	TRBD2	once	TRBJ2-6	TGCGCCAGCAGCCAGCAACTAGCGGGAGTGACTGGGGCCAACGTCCTGACTTTC	CASSQQLAGVTGANVLTF
TRBV7-2	.	.	TRBJ1-4	TGTGCCAGCAGCTCTAGAGGTACAGGGAGTGAAAAACTGTTTTTT	CASSSRGTGSEKLFF
TRBV6-5	TRBD1	.	TRBJ2-1	TGTGCCAGCAGTTACTCGGGGACAGGGGTCTACAATGAGCAGTTCTTC	CASSYSGTGVYNEQFF
TRBV5-4	.	.	TRBJ2-7	TGTGCCAGCAGCTTGGACAGAGCCTACGAGCAGTACTTC	CASSLDRAYEQYF
TRBV29-1	.	.	TRBJ1-1	TGCAGCGTTGATTACCCAGGGAGGGTGAACACTGAAGCTTTCTTT	CSVDYPGRVNTEAFF
TRBV28	TRBD2	many	TRBJ2-2	TGTGCCAGCAAAGGCGGGGGGGCGACCGGGGAGCTGTTTTTT	CASKGGGATGELFF
TRBV18	TRBD1	.	TRBJ2-6	TGTGCCAGCTCATCCACAGGGGCCCCTGGGGCCAACGTCCTGACTTTC	CASSSTGAPGANVLTF
TRBV18	.	.	TRBJ2-7	TGTGCCAGCTCACCGGGAGAAACCAGGCACGAGCAGTACTTC	CASSPGETRHEQYF
TRBV5-4	TRBD1	.	TRBJ1-2	TGTGCCAGCAGCATACAGGGGTTGGGTGGCTACACCTTC	CASSIQGLGGYTF
TRBV5-1	TRBD1	.	TRBJ2-2	TGCGCCAGCAGCTTGGGGTTTACCGGGACAGATACCGGGGAGCTGTTTTTT	CASSLGFTGTDTGELFF
TRBV7-8	.	.	TRBJ1-5	TGTGCCAGCAGCTTAGGAGCCGGGAGGAATCAGCCCCAGCATTTT	CASSLGAGRNQPQHF
TRBV24-1	.	.	TRBJ2-7	TGTGCCACCAGTGAACGGGACATCCTCGGCTCCTACGAGCAGTACTTC	CATSERDILGSYEQYF
TRBV27	TRBD2	once	TRBJ2-3	TGTGCCAGCAGGCCCGGCTTTCCGGGAGGACTCAACACAGATACGCAGTATTTT	CASRPGFPGGLNTDTQYF
TRBV28	.	.	TRBJ1-5	TGTGCCAGCAGTTCCGGACAGACTAGCAATCAGCCCCAGCATTTT	CASSSGQTSNQPQHF
TRBV7-2	TRBD1	.	TRBJ1-4	TGTGCCAGCAGCTCGTGGACAGGCTCCAGGGGTAATGAAAAACTGTTTTTT	CASSSWTGSRGNEKLFF
TRBV6-1	.	.	TRBJ1-1	TGTGCCAGCAGTGAGGCGGGGAACACTGAAGCTTTCTTT	CASSEAGNTEAFF
TRBV11-3	.	.	TRBJ2-5	TGTGCCAGCAGCTTAAGCAGGAGGGCGCAAGAGACCCAGTACTTC	CASSLSRRAQETQYF
TRBV28	TRBD1	.	TRBJ2-4	TGTGCCAGCAGTCTACAGGGGGCGCGTAACATTCAGTACTTC	CASSLQGARNIQYF
TRBV7-9	.	.	TRBJ2-5	TGTGCCAGCCCCGGGCAGTACTTC	CASPGQYF
TRBV9	TRBD2	.	TRBJ2-5	TGTGCCAGCAGCGTAGTGGCGGGAGGAGGAGAGACCCAGTACTTC	CASSVVAGGGETQYF
TRBV25-1	.	.	TRBJ2-2	TGTGCCAGCAGTGAAGGGGGGGCCGTATACACCGGGGAGCTGTTTTTT	CASSEGGAVYTGELFF
TRBV7-2	TRBD2	.	TRBJ2-1	TGTGCCAGCAGCTTACGGTCGGGGGGAAACAATGAGCAGTTCTTC	CASSLRSGGNNEQFF